This T cell receptor (beta chain) comes out of a study of blood T cell repertoires in COVID-19. Overall study context: COVID-19 samples, acute and convalescent, were from the United States, Italy and Spain. In each case, the material was cDNA or gDNA derived from T cells, B-cell-depleted T cells, or PBMCs.

Per the study methods: Researchers report that nucleated cell counts were estimated from reference gene primer amplification. Sequencing was performed with immunoSEQ multiplex PCR; in TCRdb, only in-frame clones are kept and a portion is missing. D and trimming were read from the DNA, whereas the V and J calls and clone size are those reported in that table. The sample consists of some 240,000 clones, about nine tenths of them appearing once. This clone was seen only a few times. The CDR3 is made up of 12 amino acids. The V end was cut by 5 bases, the J end by 3 bases, with 7 bases between. Germline assignment: CDR1 MDHEN and CDR2 SYDVKM.

Sequenced material: peripheral blood. This receptor was taken from a man in his 60s who had recovered from COVID-19. V gene TRBV28 combines with J gene TRBJ2-5; maybe TRBD1 (5 bases). The CDR3 loop is CASSPREETQYF. The CDR3 DNA follows: TGTGCCAGCAGTCCCAGGGAAGAGACCCAGTACTTC.